Following are 20 T cell receptor beta chains from one sample sequenced in a study of stem cell transplantation in POMP-related autoinflammatory disease. This table comes from immunoSEQ multiplex PCR, and its TCRdb copy is limited to in-frame clones, with some not included. The table has under 9,500 clones, roughly 88% seen once. Here the sequenced sample was CD8+ T cells from PBMCs, taken after stem cell transplantation. The source of these receptors is a human patient with POMP-related autoinflammation and immune dysregulation (PRAID). The T cells may come from the graft donor.

The rearrangement uses TRBV7-8 and TRBJ1-2; tentatively, D is TRBD1 (5 bases). Germline CDR1 reads SGHVS; CDR2 reads FQNEAQ. CDR3 size: 12 residues. Trimming pared 1 base from V and 6 bases from J, leaving 6 bases between. CDR3 in amino acids: CASSLGQNGYTF. The CDR3 nucleotides read TGTGCCAGCAGCTTAGGACAGAATGGCTACACCTTC.

V is TRBV24-1 and J is TRBJ2-2, with unresolved D. The germline CDR1 and CDR2 sequences are KGHDR and SFDVKD. V dropped 7 bases and J dropped 5 bases, with 7 bases sitting between them. CDR3 length: 12 residues. Written as DNA, the CDR3 is TGTGCCACCAGCGACGCAACCGGGGAGCTGTTTTTT. It translates to CATSDATGELFF.

The V and J genes are TRBV7-9 and TRBJ2-2; D is perhaps TRBD2 (6 bases). CDR1 and CDR2 (germline): SEHNR, FQNEAQ (reference sequence). V lost 3 bases, J lost 2 bases, and 13 bases lay in between. There are 16 residues in the CDR3. This CDR3 reads CASSFEPEGNTGELFF. CDR3 DNA sequence: TGTGCCAGCAGCTTTGAACCGGAGGGAAACACCGGGGAGCTGTTTTTT.

The V gene is TRBV4-1, the J gene TRBJ2-7, with D perhaps TRBD1 (6 bases). Germline-derived CDR1 and CDR2 are MGHRA and YSYEKL. CDR3 size: 17 residues. The V end lost 0 bases, the J end lost 5 bases, and 20 bases lay between the germline ends. The DNA for the CDR3 is TGCGCCAGCAGCCAAGATGAGGTATTTAGAGGGGGTCACGAGCAGTACGTC. Encoded protein: CASSQDEVFRGGHEQYV.

The chain employs TRBV27 and TRBJ2-1, with 12 bases fitting TRBD1. Germline CDR1 is MNHEY and CDR2 is SMNVEV (reference sequence). The ends lost 3 bases at V and 8 bases at J; junction bases unmatched: 5. The CDR3 is 15 residues long. Here the CDR3 DNA reads TGTGCCAGCAGTTTCCCGGGACAGGGGGCTTATGAGCAGTTCTTC. This encodes CASSFPGQGAYEQFF.

The rearrangement joins TRBV19 to TRBJ2-1; TRBD2 agrees at 12 bases. Germline CDR1 LNHDA, CDR2 SQIVND (reference sequence). J was trimmed by 8 bases and V by 3 bases; bases with no gene match: 26. This CDR3 has 22 amino acids. The DNA of the CDR3 is TGTGCCAGTAGTATTAGCGGGGGACCCGGGATAACTAGCGGGGGGCCCTTACATGAGCAGTTCTTC. Protein: CASSISGGPGITSGGPLHEQFF.

In its sample, this clone was seen once. The V call is TRBV9, the J call TRBJ1-1, with a tentative D call TRBD1 (5 bases). V was shortened by 4 bases and J by 1 base, with 11 bases between the two germline ends. The V gene's germline CDR1 is SGDLS and CDR2 YYNGEE. CDR3 length: 14 amino acids. In DNA form, the CDR3 reads TGTGCCAGCAGCTGGGACGGAGAGAACACTGAAGCTTTCTTT. This codes for CASSWDGENTEAFF.

V and J are TRBV9 and TRBJ2-7; 8 bases align to TRBD1. Germline lookup yields CDR1 SGDLS and CDR2 YYNGEE. Losses at the gene ends were 3 bases for V and 2 bases for J; bases not matched to a gene: 10. This CDR3 comprises 16 residues. CDR3 in amino acids: CASSADPTGETYEQYF. DNA for the CDR3: TGTGCCAGCAGCGCCGATCCGACAGGGGAGACCTACGAGCAGTACTTC.

V gene TRBV11-2 combines with J gene TRBJ1-1, with unresolved D. The length of the CDR3 is 12 residues. V lost 11 bases, J lost 0 bases, and 10 bases lay in between. The germline V gene encodes CDR1 SGHAT and CDR2 FQNNGV. The CDR3 DNA reads as TGTGCCCTCAGTCGACTGAACACTGAAGCTTTCTTT. This sequence encodes CALSRLNTEAFF.

The CDR3 protein is CASSQARTSGRDEADTQYF. The DNA of the CDR3 is TGTGCCAGCAGCCAAGCCAGGACTAGCGGGAGAGATGAGGCAGATACGCAGTATTTT. This chain uses TRBV3-1 (or the pseudogene TRBV3-2) with TRBJ2-3; 13 bases fit TRBD2. Trimming removed 1 base from V and 4 bases from J; junction bases left unmatched: 11. In germline, CDR1 is LGHDT, CDR2 YNNKEL (reference sequence). The CDR3 covers 19 residues.

This clone occurred a few times. The CDR3 is CATSRGGSYGYTF. The DNA of the CDR3 is TGTGCCACCAGCAGAGGAGGATCCTATGGCTACACCTTC. The rearrangement uses TRBV15 and TRBJ1-2; D is unresolved. This CDR3 contains 13 residues. V shed 1 base and J shed 4 bases, with 7 bases lying between them. Germline lookup yields CDR1 LNHNV and CDR2 YYDKDF (reference sequence).

The chain uses TRBV28 and TRBJ2-3; D is perhaps TRBD2 (6 bases). Looked up from germline, CDR1 is MDHEN and CDR2 is SYDVKM. The V end lost 3 bases, the J end lost 4 bases, and 23 bases lay between the germline ends. This CDR3 has 18 residues. For the CDR3, the DNA is TGTGCCAGCAGTTTGAGTATCATTAGCGGTCTAGAGGCAGATACGCAGTATTTT. Translated: CASSLSIISGLEADTQYF.

This clone was observed a handful of times. The V call is TRBV5-1, the J call TRBJ2-6; 9 positions agree with TRBD1. The V gene end was trimmed by 0 bases and the J gene end by 4 bases; junction bases not matched to a gene: 11. In germline, CDR1 is SGHRS, CDR2 YFSETQ. The length of the CDR3 is 19 residues. DNA of the CDR3: TGCGCCAGCAGCTTGGAGGGACAGGGTATTCTGTCCGGGGCCAACGTCCTGACTTTC. This sequence encodes CASSLEGQGILSGANVLTF.

This chain links TRBV4-2 with TRBJ2-2; 14 nucleotides align to TRBD2. V lost 1 base, J lost 4 bases, and 5 bases stayed unmatched. The V gene's germline CDR1 is LGHNA and CDR2 YNFKEQ. The CDR3 covers 18 residues. The CDR3 DNA reads TGTGCCAGCAGCCAAGGACTAGCGGGAGGGCCAGGCACCGGGGAGCTGTTTTTT. Its translation is CASSQGLAGGPGTGELFF.

This clone has only one observation. V gene TRBV28 combines with J gene TRBJ2-2; no firm D call. The CDR3 runs to 16 residues. Germline assignment: CDR1 MDHEN and CDR2 SYDVKM. V was shortened by 3 bases and J by 6 bases, with 17 bases between the two germline ends. CDR3 sequence reads: CASSFVVARFAGELFF. CDR3 coding DNA: TGTGCCAGCAGTTTTGTGGTCGCCCGATTCGCCGGGGAGCTGTTTTTT.

This clone was counted between two and nine times. The V call is TRBV19, the J call TRBJ1-2; 7 positions agree with TRBD1. The CDR3 consists of 14 residues. In germline, CDR1 is LNHDA, CDR2 SQIVND (reference sequence). The ends lost 3 bases at V and 6 bases at J; junction bases unmatched: 7. The CDR3 loop is CASSMGRGPHGYTF. The CDR3 DNA reads as TGTGCCAGTAGTATGGGAAGGGGGCCCCATGGCTACACCTTC.

The chain recombines TRBV24-1 with TRBJ1-5, with 9 bases lining up with TRBD1. Germline-derived CDR1 and CDR2 are KGHDR and SFDVKD. Germline trimming cut 10 bases from V and 4 bases from J; bases unmatched to any gene: 4. The CDR3 loop spans 13 amino acids. The CDR3 is CATAGTGNQPQHF. CDR3 in DNA: TGTGCCACAGCCGGGACAGGGAATCAGCCCCAGCATTTT.

The chain links TRBV27 to TRBJ1-2; 7 bases line up with TRBD1. V shed 0 bases and J 5 bases; nucleotides not matched to a gene: 3. CDR3 length equals 14 residues. Germline V gene lookup returns CDR1 MNHEY and CDR2 SMNVEV (reference sequence). CDR3 nucleotides: TGTGCCAGCAGTTTATCCGGGACAGCGTATGGCTACACCTTC. As protein: CASSLSGTAYGYTF.

The chain employs TRBV29-1 and TRBJ2-5; 13 nucleotides align to TRBD2. The germline CDR1 and CDR2 sequences are SQVTM and ANQGSEA. This CDR3 is built from 12 residues. J gave up 12 bases and V 5 bases, and 6 bases lay outside the gene matches. The CDR3 nucleotides are TGCAGCGTTCCTACTAGCGGGGGGGGAGAGTACTTC. Amino acid sequence: CSVPTSGGGEYF.

The rearrangement uses TRBV6-5 and TRBJ1-2; D is uncertain. The CDR3 is 13 residues long. V was trimmed by 0 bases and J by 8 bases, leaving 10 bases between them. The germline V gene encodes CDR1 MNHEY and CDR2 SVGAGI. This CDR3 is CASSYSSFWGYTF. In DNA, the CDR3 is TGTGCCAGCAGTTACTCCAGTTTTTGGGGCTACACCTTC.